The 24 T cell receptor beta chains reported below all come from one sample, sequenced in a study of blood T cell repertoires in COVID-19. Repertoires were generated with immunoSEQ multiplex PCR, while TCRdb's copy carries only in-frame clones and drops some. The repertoire holds 100,000 to 150,000 clones, roughly four fifths seen once, with about 12% in the top ten. Sequencing was carried out using peripheral blood. Receptors were obtained from a man aged 55 to 69 with acute or convalescent COVID-19.

The CDR3, as DNA: TGCAGCGCATCCCGGGACAGGGGAAACAATGAGCAGTTCTTC. Translation gives CSASRDRGNNEQFF. The chain couples TRBV29-1 to TRBJ2-1; 10 bases are a match to TRBD1. CDR3 size: 14 residues. With 7 bases clipped from V and 5 bases from J, the junction kept 8 bases outside the gene matches. Germline V gene lookup returns CDR1 SQVTM and CDR2 ANQGSEA.

The rearrangement joins TRBV28 to TRBJ2-7, with TRBD2 matching 7 bases. The V segment lost 3 bases and the J segment 2 bases; nucleotides outside the gene matches: 10. Germline V CDR1 and CDR2: MDHEN, SYDVKM. This CDR3 spans 16 amino acids. This CDR3 is CASSLGIGRPTYEQYF. In DNA form, the CDR3 reads TGTGCCAGCAGTTTGGGGATCGGGAGGCCCACCTACGAGCAGTACTTC.

The chain has TRBV11-3 and TRBJ2-5, with D hard to call. CDR1 SGHNT and CDR2 YENEEA come from the germline V gene. The ends were cut back, 3 bases at V and 5 bases at J, with 16 bases in the middle. CDR3 length: 15 amino acids. The CDR3 sequence is CASSFSGTSRETQYF. CDR3 bases: TGTGCCAGCAGCTTCTCCGGCACCTCGCGGGAGACCCAGTACTTC.

The V call is TRBV2, the J call TRBJ1-2; 7 bases are a match to TRBD1. The J segment lost 5 bases and the V segment lost 6 bases, leaving 9 bases of the junction unmatched. Germline CDR1 SNHLY, CDR2 FYNNEI. The CDR3 sequence is 14 residues long. CDR3 DNA sequence: TGTGCCAGCAGGTCTGCAGGGGGTGTGTATGGCTACACCTTC. This encodes CASRSAGGVYGYTF.

This chain uses TRBV6-4 with TRBJ1-2; TRBD1 matches at 8 bases. The CDR3 runs to 15 residues. V lost 2 bases, J lost 8 bases, and 10 bases stayed unmatched. Germline CDR1 and CDR2: MRHNA and SNTAGT. CDR3 bases: TGTGCCAGCAGTGACGGAGACAGGGGAAGAAGGGGCTACACCTTC. Protein product: CASSDGDRGRRGYTF.

This chain's CDR3 is CASSQVAGVRNSPLHF. CDR3 bases: TGTGCCAGCAGCCAAGTCGCAGGGGTTCGGAATTCACCCCTCCACTTT. J is TRBJ1-6 and V is TRBV14, with a possible D match to TRBD1 (6 bases). CDR3 size: 16 residues. Germline V lookup: CDR1 SGHDN, CDR2 FVKESK. Trimming stripped 1 base from V and 7 bases from J, with 14 bases between.

The genes are TRBV7-3 and TRBJ1-2, with D perhaps TRBD1 (5 bases). In germline, CDR1 is SGHTA, CDR2 FQGTGA. V was pared by 0 bases and J by 6 bases, with 11 bases between. This CDR3 is built from 14 residues. In DNA, the CDR3 is TGTGCCAGCAGCTTAACCCGACAGTCGGATGGCTACACCTTC. Its translation is CASSLTRQSDGYTF.

The rearrangement links TRBV5-5 to TRBJ1-2, with 10 bases fitting TRBD1. The V gene end was trimmed by 3 bases and the J gene end by 5 bases; junction bases not matched to a gene: 4. The CDR3 runs to 14 residues. The germline CDR1 and CDR2 sequences are SGHKS and YYEKEE (reference sequence). The CDR3 sequence is CASSWGTGAYGYTF. As DNA, the CDR3 is TGTGCCAGCAGCTGGGGGACAGGGGCTTATGGCTACACCTTC.

The chain links TRBV5-6 to TRBJ2-1, with D perhaps TRBD2 (6 bases). Trimming took 4 bases from V and 3 from J, leaving 14 bases between them. This CDR3 has 15 residues. CDR1 and CDR2 from the germline V gene are SGHDT and YYEEEE. The chain's CDR3 is CASSTTPGSYNEQFF. The CDR3 DNA follows: TGTGCCAGCAGCACTACCCCCGGGAGCTACAATGAGCAGTTCTTC.

The chain is built from TRBV4-1 and TRBJ2-3; D gene unclear. Germline V gives CDR1 MGHRA, CDR2 YSYEKL. This CDR3 is 14 amino acids long. Trimming removed 1 base at V and 6 bases at J, with 11 bases between. CDR3 coding DNA: TGCGCCAGCAGCCAAGGGAGAGCCCCGGATACGCAGTATTTT. Encoded protein: CASSQGRAPDTQYF.

The gene calls are TRBV6-5 and TRBJ2-7; D remains ambiguous. Looked up from germline, CDR1 is MNHEY and CDR2 is SVGAGI. V was trimmed by 2 bases and J by 5 bases, leaving 7 bases between them. The CDR3 is 12 amino acids. The CDR3: CASSYGRNEQYF. The CDR3 nucleotides are TGTGCCAGCAGTTACGGGCGTAACGAGCAGTACTTC.

The rearrangement links TRBV6-1 to TRBJ2-7, with 7 bases fitting TRBD2. The length of the CDR3 is 15 residues. V dropped 1 base and J dropped 3; count of bases not matched to a gene: 6. CDR1 is MNHNS, CDR2 SASEGT, per germline. The chain's CDR3 is CASSEGPSGLYEQYF. CDR3 bases: TGTGCCAGCAGTGAAGGTCCTAGCGGCCTCTACGAGCAGTACTTC.

In this sample, this clone turned up a few times. V gene TRBV10-3 combines with J gene TRBJ2-7; D ambiguous. V was trimmed by 0 bases and J by 9 bases, leaving 12 bases between them. The CDR3 is 13 amino acids. From germline, CDR1 is ENHRY and CDR2 SYGVKD. Here the CDR3 DNA reads TGTGCCATCAGTGAGTCGAAGCGCGCCGGGCAGTACTTC. Translated, it gives CAISESKRAGQYF.

The J gene is TRBJ2-1, the V gene TRBV19; TRBD2 might be the D (5 bases). CDR3 length: 13 amino acids. The germline CDR1 and CDR2 sequences are LNHDA and SQIVND (reference sequence). The V end lost 6 bases, the J end lost 7 bases, and 13 bases lay between the germline ends. The CDR3 is CASRRGIVNEQFF. In nucleotides, the CDR3 is TGTGCCAGTAGGAGAGGGATCGTAAATGAGCAGTTCTTC.

This sequence joins TRBV3-1 (or the pseudogene TRBV3-2) and TRBJ1-1; 8 nucleotides align to TRBD1. Germline V CDR1 and CDR2: LGHDT, YNNKEL (reference sequence). CDR3 size: 14 residues. V shed 2 bases, J shed 4 bases, and the junction held 3 bases outside the gene matches. The CDR3 is CASSQQGAGTEAFF. Here the CDR3 DNA reads TGTGCCAGCAGCCAACAGGGGGCGGGCACTGAAGCTTTCTTT.

This chain connects TRBV18 to TRBJ2-7; D is unresolved. V was trimmed by 6 bases and J by 3 bases, leaving 12 bases between them. CDR1 and CDR2 from the germline V gene are KGHSH and LQKENI. The CDR3 runs to 13 residues. CDR3 bases: TGTGCCAGCTCTTATTCTAGGAACTACGAGCAGTACTTC. Its protein product is CASSYSRNYEQYF.

This chain joins TRBV19 and TRBJ1-3, with a possible D match to TRBD1 (6 bases). Per the germline V gene, CDR1 is LNHDA and CDR2 is SQIVND (reference sequence). The V end lost 10 bases, the J end lost 5 bases, and 18 bases lay between the germline ends. The CDR3 is 14 residues long. Here the CDR3 reads CATAPGHRRNTIYF. CDR3 nucleotide sequence: TGTGCCACCGCGCCGGGACACCGGAGAAACACCATATATTTT. The full variable domain, in which reference TRBV19 and TRBJ1-3 provide the parts outside the CDR3, is DGGITQSPKYLFRKEGQNVTLSCEQNLNHDAMYWYRQDPGQGLRLIYYSQIVNDFQKGDIAEGYSVSREKKESFPLTVTSAQKNPTAFYLCATAPGHRRNTIYFGEGSWLTVV.

The sample holds one count of this clone. This chain joins TRBV7-3 and TRBJ2-1; TRBD2 agrees at 9 bases. The CDR3 sequence is 18 residues long. CDR1 is SGHTA and CDR2 is FQGTGA in the germline V gene. The V segment lost 1 base and the J segment 7 bases; nucleotides outside the gene matches: 14. The CDR3 nucleotides are TGTGCCAGCAGCTTAATCCCCCAAGGGACTAGCCTTGATAATGAGCAGTTCTTC. Amino acid sequence: CASSLIPQGTSLDNEQFF.

Only a few counts were recorded for this clone. The chain uses TRBV5-4 and TRBJ1-1; 8 bases are shared with TRBD1. The V gene end was trimmed by 4 bases and the J gene end by 8 bases; junction bases not matched to a gene: 4. The length of the CDR3 is 12 residues. Germline V gene data show CDR1 as SGHNT and CDR2 as YYREEE (reference sequence). The CDR3 nucleotides read TGTGCCAGCAGCCGGGGACAGGAAGAAGCTTTCTTT. Translating it yields CASSRGQEEAFF.

The V call is TRBV24-1, the J call TRBJ2-2; D might be TRBD1 (6 bases). The CDR3 totals 15 residues. Germline V gene data show CDR1 as KGHDR and CDR2 as SFDVKD. Deletions cut 4 bases from V and 3 bases from J, with 11 bases between. The CDR3 here is CATSERHRDTGELFF. DNA for the CDR3: TGTGCCACCAGTGAAAGACACAGGGACACCGGGGAGCTGTTTTTT.

The rearrangement links TRBV2 to TRBJ1-5, with 11 bases fitting TRBD1. V was pared by 5 bases and J by 7 bases, with 4 bases of the junction left unmatched. The CDR3 is 14 amino acids. CDR1 SNHLY and CDR2 FYNNEI come from the germline V gene. The CDR3 DNA reads as TGTGCCAGCAGTCCCGGACAGGGGGCCCAGCCCCAGCATTTT. Its protein is CASSPGQGAQPQHF.

V usage is TRBV7-3 and J usage is TRBJ2-5; maybe TRBD2 (6 bases). V dropped 6 bases and J dropped 5 bases, with 19 bases sitting between them. The CDR3 is made up of 15 amino acids. Germline loops: CDR1 SGHTA, CDR2 FQGTGA. CDR3 protein: CASSTQGGARETQYF. CDR3 DNA sequence: TGTGCCAGCAGTACTCAGGGCGGGGCCCGGGAGACCCAGTACTTC.

The chain couples TRBV27 to TRBJ2-3; D not resolved. CDR3 size: 15 residues. V lost 6 bases and J lost 4, with 17 bases in between. Per the germline V gene, CDR1 is MNHEY and CDR2 is SMNVEV (reference sequence). The CDR3 loop reads CASSPGAALPDTQYF. CDR3 nucleotide sequence: TGTGCCAGCAGCCCTGGTGCGGCCCTTCCAGATACGCAGTATTTT.

The rearrangement uses TRBV19 and TRBJ2-7; the match to TRBD2 covers 10 bases. The germline V gene encodes CDR1 LNHDA and CDR2 SQIVND (reference sequence). The CDR3 spans 16 residues. The trim removed 5 bases at V and 2 bases at J, leaving 9 bases unmatched. The CDR3 protein is CASSAPLAGAPYEQYF. CDR3 DNA sequence: TGTGCCAGTAGTGCACCTCTAGCGGGAGCCCCCTACGAGCAGTACTTC.